This TCR beta chain was identified in a study of shared clonotypes between healthy human individuals. The study's findings and limits: Sequencing depth was expected to influence donor clonotype sharing. A reduction in generation probabilities was seen for non-shared clonotypes relative to those shared by all four donors.

Note on this clone: Its antigen is currently unknown. With a much larger clone just one base away, this may be a read error. The sample has other DNA sequences that encode this CDR3 too.

Data came from immunoSEQ multiplex PCR; TCRdb stores just in-frame clones and leaves some out. The table shows 2 million or so clones, with about 95% occurring only once. Material for sequencing was naive CD4+ T cells sorted from blood. The subset denotes: CD45RA+ positively selected. This clonotype originated in a man aged 18 to 35 in good health.

The CDR3 loop reads CASSLSDTQYF. The CDR3 nucleotides are TGTGCCAGCAGCTTGAGTGATACGCAGTATTTT. The chain is built from TRBV7-9 and TRBJ2-3; D is unclear. Germline V gives CDR1 SEHNR, CDR2 FQNEAQ (reference sequence). V lost 3 bases and J lost 6, with 4 bases in between. There are 11 residues in the CDR3.